This TCR beta chain is from a study of blood T cell repertoires in COVID-19. Study summary: T cells, B-cell-depleted T cells, or PBMCs supplied cDNA or gDNA.

This clone was counted only a few times. Here immunoSEQ multiplex PCR was the method, and the copy in TCRdb shows in-frame clones only, minus some. In the table there are about 140,000 clones, about 88% of which are singletons. Patients of the Seattle cohort, enrolled during active infection, were followed longitudinally. Sequenced material: peripheral blood. The TCR sequence derives from a human donor with COVID-19, enrolled during active disease. The donor label of this sample is uncertain.

The CDR3 sequence: CSVRTGSGGYTF. For the CDR3, the DNA is TGCAGCGTCCGGACAGGGAGCGGTGGCTACACCTTC. V is TRBV29-1 and J is TRBJ1-2; 8 bases agree with TRBD1. The V gene end was trimmed by 6 bases and the J gene end by 7 bases; junction bases not matched to a gene: 7. The CDR3 sequence is 12 residues long. Germline loops: CDR1 SQVTM, CDR2 ANQGSEA.